The entry below gives a single TCR beta chain sequence along with its context. Its specificity is unknown. For repertoire sequencing, the TCR beta CDR3 regions were amplified from RNA transcripts. The first-round RT-PCR employed HTBI primers together with the Qiagen OneStep RT-PCR kit. A multiplex PCR was then performed as the second round. TCRdb re-derived calls from the multiplex PCR reads in MiXCR, one entry per CDR3 protein. This sample has approximately 380,000 distinct CDR3 sequences; 21% occur once, and the top ten carry around 3.1%. The data derive from a study of Graves' ophthalmopathy and Graves' hyperthyroidism. Whole-study findings and limits: A classifier, a 13-signature model, separated ophthalmopathy from stable hyperthyroidism with 87.88% sensitivity and around 80% specificity.

The V and J ends lost 6 bases and 0 bases respectively, with 8 bases between them. CDR3 length equals 13 residues. Included hyperthyroidism patients were aged 18 to 65 and newly diagnosed (under 2 months' duration). What supplied the PBMCs was approximately 10 ml of fresh peripheral blood. The TCR originated in a woman between 18 and 29 years old with stable Graves' hyperthyroidism. Material for sequencing was peripheral blood. The rearrangement uses TRBV12-3 or TRBV12-4 and TRBJ1-1; D uncertain. The CDR3 protein is CASRWEVNTEAFF. The CDR3 coding sequence is TGTGCCAGCAGGTGGGAGGTGAACACTGAAGCTTTCTTT.